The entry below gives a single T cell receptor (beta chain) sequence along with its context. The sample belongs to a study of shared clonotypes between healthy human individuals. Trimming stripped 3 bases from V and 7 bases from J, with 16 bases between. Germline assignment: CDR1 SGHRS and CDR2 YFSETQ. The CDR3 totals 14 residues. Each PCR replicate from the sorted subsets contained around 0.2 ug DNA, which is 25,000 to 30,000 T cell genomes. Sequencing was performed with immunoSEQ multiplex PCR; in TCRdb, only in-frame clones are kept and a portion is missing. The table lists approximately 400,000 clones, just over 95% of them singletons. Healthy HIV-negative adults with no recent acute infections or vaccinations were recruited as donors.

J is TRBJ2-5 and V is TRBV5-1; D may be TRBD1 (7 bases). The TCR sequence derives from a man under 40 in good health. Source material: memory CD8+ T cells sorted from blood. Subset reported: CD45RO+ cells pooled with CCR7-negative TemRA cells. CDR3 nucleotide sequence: TGCGCCAGCAGCTCGAGACAGGGAGGTAGGACCCAGTACTTC. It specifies CASSSRQGGRTQYF.